Following are 14 T cell receptor beta chains from one sample sequenced in a study of T cell responses to AZD1222 COVID-19 vaccine. Method: immunoSEQ multiplex PCR; TCRdb's copy keeps in-frame clones and lacks some. The sample lists about 110,000 clones; roughly 80% were seen once. The source material was peripheral blood, sampled on day 0 of AZD1222 vaccination. The receptors here all came from an adult in good health.

This chain uses TRBV18 with TRBJ1-5; perhaps TRBD1 as D (5 bases). Germline V gene lookup returns CDR1 KGHSH and CDR2 LQKENI. This CDR3 is built from 15 residues. The V gene lost 3 bases and the J gene lost 7 bases, with 16 bases spanning the gap. In nucleotides, the CDR3 is TGTGCCAGCTCACCGCCGGGCCCTGGGGACCAGCCCCAGCATTTT. It translates to CASSPPGPGDQPQHF.

This clone was picked up a small number of times. V and J are TRBV21-1 and TRBJ2-3; TRBD2, the table's D call, lacks a check against the DNA. TRBV21-1 is a listed pseudogene. This CDR3 has 15 amino acids. The CDR3 protein is CASSTSGGFTDTQYF. The CDR3 coding sequence is TGTGCCAGCAGCACTAGCGGGGGGTTCACAGATACGCAGTATTTT.

V and J are TRBV4-2 and TRBJ1-5; D is perhaps TRBD1 (6 bases). The CDR3 has 13 residues. Germline V gives CDR1 LGHNA, CDR2 YNFKEQ. Trimming removed 4 bases at V and 7 bases at J, with 11 bases between. The CDR3, as DNA: TGTGCCAGCAGCCTTACACAGGGCCAGCCCCAGCATTTT. Protein sequence: CASSLTQGQPQHF.

The V call is TRBV19, the J call TRBJ1-1; a possible D gene is TRBD1 (5 bases). The CDR3 totals 16 residues. The germline V and J ends were trimmed by 4 bases and 7 bases, with 22 bases remaining between them. Germline V CDR1 and CDR2: LNHDA, SQIVND (reference sequence). The CDR3 loop is CASSTGLGGGYVEAFF. In DNA form, the CDR3 reads TGTGCCAGTAGTACGGGGTTAGGTGGGGGATATGTTGAAGCTTTCTTT.

The genes are TRBV2 and TRBJ2-2; possibly TRBD2 for D (7 bases). Trimming shortened V by 5 bases and J by 0 bases, and 10 bases separated the two germline ends. CDR3 length: 15 amino acids. Germline CDR1 and CDR2: SNHLY and FYNNEI. CDR3 region: CASSRGTTNTGELFF. Written as DNA, the CDR3 is TGTGCCAGCAGTAGGGGGACTACGAACACCGGGGAGCTGTTTTTT.

This clone came up once. The genes are TRBV28 and TRBJ2-7, with 7 bases matching TRBD1. Germline loops: CDR1 MDHEN, CDR2 SYDVKM. J gave up 2 bases and V 5 bases, and 0 bases lay outside the gene matches. The CDR3 length is 12 residues. The CDR3 is CASSTGAYEQYF. The DNA for the CDR3 is TGTGCCAGCAGTACAGGGGCCTACGAGCAGTACTTC.

The rearrangement links TRBV19 to TRBJ1-1; 10 positions match TRBD1. The CDR3 covers 13 residues. V lost 9 bases and J lost 3; bases outside the gene matches: 4. Germline-derived CDR1 and CDR2 are LNHDA and SQIVND (reference sequence). The CDR3 here is CASKDRGYTEAFF. The CDR3 coding sequence is TGTGCCAGCAAGGACAGGGGGTACACTGAAGCTTTCTTT.

The CDR3 spells CASSSTGEETQYF. The CDR3 DNA is TGCGCCAGCAGCTCCACAGGGGAAGAGACCCAGTACTTC. This chain links TRBV5-1 with TRBJ2-5, with 7 bases lining up with TRBD1. The CDR3 covers 13 residues. The junction had 2 bases not matched to a gene; V was cut back by 3 bases and J by 3 bases. Germline CDR1 reads SGHRS; CDR2 reads YFSETQ. Combining the CDR3 with reference TRBV5-1 and TRBJ2-5 gives the whole variable domain KAGVTQTPRYLIKTRGQQVTLSCSPISGHRSVSWYQQTPGQGLQFLFEYFSETQRNKGNFPGRFSGRQFSNSRSEMNVSTLELGDSALYLCASSSTGEETQYFGPGTRLLVL.

This sequence joins TRBV5-4 and TRBJ2-7; 10 nucleotides agree with TRBD2. J was trimmed by 5 bases and V by 1 base; bases with no gene match: 9. The CDR3 consists of 16 residues. CDR1 and CDR2 (germline): SGHNT, YYREEE (reference sequence). CDR3 bases: TGTGCCAGCAGCTTGTGGCTAGCGGGGGCGAGCAACGAGCAGTACTTC. It yields the protein CASSLWLAGASNEQYF.

The chain combines TRBV29-1 with TRBJ1-1, with D maybe TRBD1 (5 bases). V was trimmed by 6 bases and J by 2 bases, leaving 19 bases between them. CDR3 length: 15 amino acids. CDR1 SQVTM and CDR2 ANQGSEA come from the germline V gene. The CDR3 nucleotides are TGCAGCGTGGGACGCGGGGGAGCCACCAACACTGAAGCTTTCTTT. It is translated as CSVGRGGATNTEAFF.

The chain employs TRBV19 and TRBJ2-1, with 12 nucleotides matching TRBD2. The CDR3 runs to 15 residues. V was pared by 5 bases and J by 9 bases, with 8 bases of the junction left unmatched. Germline-derived CDR1 and CDR2 are LNHDA and SQIVND (reference sequence). The CDR3 is CASSPLAGGRVEQFF. The CDR3 bases are TGTGCCAGTAGTCCACTAGCGGGGGGCCGGGTTGAGCAGTTCTTC. The full variable domain, completed using reference TRBV19 and TRBJ2-1, is DGGITQSPKYLFRKEGQNVTLSCEQNLNHDAMYWYRQDPGQGLRLIYYSQIVNDFQKGDIAEGYSVSREKKESFPLTVTSAQKNPTAFYLCASSPLAGGRVEQFFGPGTRLTVL.

This chain uses TRBV2 with TRBJ2-1, with 14 positions matching TRBD2. The CDR3 runs 17 residues. Germline V gives CDR1 SNHLY, CDR2 FYNNEI. J was trimmed by 6 bases and V by 4 bases; bases with no gene match: 8. The CDR3 sequence: CASSARLAGGRSNEQFF. The CDR3 bases are TGTGCCAGCAGTGCCCGACTAGCGGGAGGGCGTAGCAATGAGCAGTTCTTC.

The chain joins TRBV7-9 to TRBJ2-5; 9 bases match TRBD2. CDR3 size: 18 residues. Trimming at V came to 11 bases and at J to 4 bases, leaving 23 bases not matched to a gene. Germline-derived CDR1 and CDR2 are SEHNR and FQNEAQ (reference sequence). CDR3 nucleotide sequence: TGTGCCGCCGAGGGAACTCTTAAGGGCGGGAGGGCAGGAGAGACCCAGTACTTC. This gives the protein CAAEGTLKGGRAGETQYF.

The count of this clone is one. CDR3 nucleotides: TGTGCCAGCAGCGTAAAGGGAAGAGAGACCCAGTACTTC. This sequence encodes CASSVKGRETQYF. This chain uses TRBV9 with TRBJ2-5; no clear D. CDR1 and CDR2 from the germline V gene are SGDLS and YYNGEE. Trimming pared 1 base from V and 4 bases from J, leaving 8 bases between. This CDR3 comprises 13 residues.